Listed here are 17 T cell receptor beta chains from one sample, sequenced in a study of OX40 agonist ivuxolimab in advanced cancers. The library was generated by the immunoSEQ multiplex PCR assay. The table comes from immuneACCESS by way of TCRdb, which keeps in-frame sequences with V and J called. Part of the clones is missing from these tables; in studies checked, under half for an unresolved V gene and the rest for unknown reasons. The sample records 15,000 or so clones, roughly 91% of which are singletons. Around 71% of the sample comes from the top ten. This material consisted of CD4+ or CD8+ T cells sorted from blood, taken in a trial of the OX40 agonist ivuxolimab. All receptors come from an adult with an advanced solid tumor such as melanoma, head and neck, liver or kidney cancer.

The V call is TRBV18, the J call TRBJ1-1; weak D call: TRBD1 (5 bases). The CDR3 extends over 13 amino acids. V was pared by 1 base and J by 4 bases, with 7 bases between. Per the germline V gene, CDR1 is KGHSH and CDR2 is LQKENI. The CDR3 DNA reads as TGTGCCAGCTCACCACAGGGGACCACTGAAGCTTTCTTT. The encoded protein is CASSPQGTTEAFF.

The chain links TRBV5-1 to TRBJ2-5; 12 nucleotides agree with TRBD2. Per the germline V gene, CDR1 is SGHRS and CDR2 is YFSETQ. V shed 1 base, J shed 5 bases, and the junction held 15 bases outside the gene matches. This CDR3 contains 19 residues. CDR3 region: CASSLKSRPSGRARETQYF. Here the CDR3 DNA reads TGCGCCAGCAGCTTGAAGTCTCGCCCTAGCGGGAGGGCCCGGGAGACCCAGTACTTC.

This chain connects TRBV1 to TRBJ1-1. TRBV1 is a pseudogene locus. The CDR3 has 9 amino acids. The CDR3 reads CTLRAEAFF. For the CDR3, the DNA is TGCACGCTCCGGGCTGAAGCTTTCTTT.

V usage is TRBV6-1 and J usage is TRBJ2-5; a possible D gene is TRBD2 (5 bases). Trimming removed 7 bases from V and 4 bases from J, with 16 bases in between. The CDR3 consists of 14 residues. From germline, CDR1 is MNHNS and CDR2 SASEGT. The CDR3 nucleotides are TGTGCCAGCAAAACCGGGGTCGGACCAGAGACCCAGTACTTC. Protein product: CASKTGVGPETQYF.

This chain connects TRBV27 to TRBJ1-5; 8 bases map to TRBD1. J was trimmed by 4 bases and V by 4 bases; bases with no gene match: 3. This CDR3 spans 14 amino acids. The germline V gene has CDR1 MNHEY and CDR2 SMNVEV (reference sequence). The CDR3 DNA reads TGTGCCAGCAGTTCAGGGGGCAGAAATCAGCCCCAGCATTTT. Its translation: CASSSGGRNQPQHF.

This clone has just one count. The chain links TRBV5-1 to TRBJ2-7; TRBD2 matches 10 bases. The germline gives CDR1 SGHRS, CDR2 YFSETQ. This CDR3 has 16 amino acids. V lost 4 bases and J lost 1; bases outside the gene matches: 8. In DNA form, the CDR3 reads TGCGCCAGCAGCCCGAATGAGCGGGAGGGATCCTACGAGCAGTACTTC. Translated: CASSPNEREGSYEQYF.

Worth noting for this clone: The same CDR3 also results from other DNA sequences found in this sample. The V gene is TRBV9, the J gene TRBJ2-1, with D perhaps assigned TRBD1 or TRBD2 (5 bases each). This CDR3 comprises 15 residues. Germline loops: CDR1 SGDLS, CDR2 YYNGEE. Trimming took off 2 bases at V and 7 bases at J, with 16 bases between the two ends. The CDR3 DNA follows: TGTGCCAGCAGCGTTTCCGGGGCTGGGGGAAATGAGCAGTTCTTC. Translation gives CASSVSGAGGNEQFF.

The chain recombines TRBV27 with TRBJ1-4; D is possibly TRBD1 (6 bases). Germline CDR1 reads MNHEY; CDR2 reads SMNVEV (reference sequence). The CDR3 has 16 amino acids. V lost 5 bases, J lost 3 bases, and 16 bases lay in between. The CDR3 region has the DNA TGTGCCAGCAGTGACCAGTGGGGGCAGGCTAATGAAAAACTGTTTTTT. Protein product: CASSDQWGQANEKLFF.

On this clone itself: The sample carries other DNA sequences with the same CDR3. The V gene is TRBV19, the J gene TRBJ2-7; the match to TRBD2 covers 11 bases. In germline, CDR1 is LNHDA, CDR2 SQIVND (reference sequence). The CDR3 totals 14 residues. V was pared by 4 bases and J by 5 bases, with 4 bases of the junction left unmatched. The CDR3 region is CASSTTSGTDEQYF. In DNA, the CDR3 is TGTGCCAGTAGTACGACTAGCGGGACAGACGAGCAGTACTTC. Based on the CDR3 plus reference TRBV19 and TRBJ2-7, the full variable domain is DGGITQSPKYLFRKEGQNVTLSCEQNLNHDAMYWYRQDPGQGLRLIYYSQIVNDFQKGDIAEGYSVSREKKESFPLTVTSAQKNPTAFYLCASSTTSGTDEQYFGPGTRLTVT.

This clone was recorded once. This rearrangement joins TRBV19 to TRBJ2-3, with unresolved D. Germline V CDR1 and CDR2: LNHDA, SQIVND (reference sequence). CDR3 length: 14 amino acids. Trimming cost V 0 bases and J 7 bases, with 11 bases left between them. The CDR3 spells CASSIDGYRHTQYF. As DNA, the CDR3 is TGTGCCAGTAGTATAGACGGTTACAGACATACGCAGTATTTT.

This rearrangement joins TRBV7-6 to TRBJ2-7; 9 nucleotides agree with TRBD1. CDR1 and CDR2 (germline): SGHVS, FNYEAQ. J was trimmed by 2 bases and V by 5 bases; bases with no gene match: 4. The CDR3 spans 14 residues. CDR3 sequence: CASSPGQGPYEQYF. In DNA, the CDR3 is TGTGCCAGCAGCCCGGGACAGGGTCCCTACGAGCAGTACTTC.

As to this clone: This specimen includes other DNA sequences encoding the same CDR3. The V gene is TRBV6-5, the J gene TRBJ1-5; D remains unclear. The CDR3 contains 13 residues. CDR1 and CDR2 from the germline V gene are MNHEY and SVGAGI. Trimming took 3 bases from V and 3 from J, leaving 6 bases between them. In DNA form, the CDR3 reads TGTGCCAGCAGTTATTCGCCCAATCAGCCCCAGCATTTT. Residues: CASSYSPNQPQHF.

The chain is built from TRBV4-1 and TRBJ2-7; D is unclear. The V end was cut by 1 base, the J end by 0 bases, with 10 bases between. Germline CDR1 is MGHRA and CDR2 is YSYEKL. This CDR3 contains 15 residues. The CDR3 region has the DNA TGCGCCAGCAGCCAAGCCAGATGGGACTCCTACGAGCAGTACTTC. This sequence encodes CASSQARWDSYEQYF.

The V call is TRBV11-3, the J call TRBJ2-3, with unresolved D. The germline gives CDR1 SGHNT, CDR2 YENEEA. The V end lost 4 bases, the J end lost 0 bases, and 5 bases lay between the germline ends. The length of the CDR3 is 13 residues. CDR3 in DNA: TGTGCCAGCAGCTACACTAGCACAGATACGCAGTATTTT. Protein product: CASSYTSTDTQYF.

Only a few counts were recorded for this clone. As DNA, the CDR3 is TGTGCCAGCAGCTCGGACAGTAACTCTGGAAACACCATATATTTT. Amino acids: CASSSDSNSGNTIYF. The V and J genes are TRBV11-3 and TRBJ1-3; perhaps TRBD1 as D (6 bases). Trimming pared 4 bases from V and 0 bases from J, leaving 10 bases between. This CDR3 is built from 15 residues. Germline-derived CDR1 and CDR2 are SGHNT and YENEEA.

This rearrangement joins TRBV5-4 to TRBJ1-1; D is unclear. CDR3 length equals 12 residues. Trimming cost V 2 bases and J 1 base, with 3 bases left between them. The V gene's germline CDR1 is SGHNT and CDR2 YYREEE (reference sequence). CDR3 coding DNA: TGTGCCAGCAGCTTTCAGAACACTGAAGCTTTCTTT. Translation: CASSFQNTEAFF.

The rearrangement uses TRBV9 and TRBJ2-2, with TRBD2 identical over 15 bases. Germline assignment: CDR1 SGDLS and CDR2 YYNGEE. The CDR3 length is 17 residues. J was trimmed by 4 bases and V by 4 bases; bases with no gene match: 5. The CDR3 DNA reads TGTGCCAGCAGCCCCCCGGGACTAGCGGGAGGCACCGGGGAGCTGTTTTTT. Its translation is CASSPPGLAGGTGELFF.